This T cell receptor beta chain derives from a study of regulatory T cells in long-lasting Graves disease. This clonotype appeared a few times. Its cognate antigen is unknown. Regarding the study as a whole: Favored gene segments in persistent disease were TRBV28, TRBJ1-2 and TRBJ2-5.

For TCR beta, libraries came from iRepertoire HTBI primers and Arm-PCR of CDR3 regions. Via MiXCR, TCRdb re-called the multiplex PCR reads, giving one row per CDR3 protein. In the table there are about 440,000 distinct CDR3 sequences, roughly 15% of which are singletons. Germline loops: CDR1 SGHRS, CDR2 YFSETQ. The CDR3 consists of 16 residues. With V trimmed by 1 base and J by 0 bases, 4 bases remained unmatched. Specified time point: newly diagnosed GD, antithyroid drugs for less than 3 months. Following extraction of RNA from PBMCs, that RNA was used to make the TCR library. Graves' disease diagnoses used American Thyroid Association guidelines. This sample was also put to use in a study of T cells in Graves' hyperthyroidism and ophthalmopathy.

The chain joins TRBV5-1 to TRBJ2-1; 7 nucleotides line up with TRBD2. The specimen comprised peripheral blood mononuclear cells (PBMCs), sampled at new diagnosis, from a patient treated with antithyroid drugs. The TCR comes from a woman aged 25 to 39 with Graves disease. CDR3: CASSLPSGDSYNEQFF. As DNA, the CDR3 is TGCGCCAGCAGCTTGCCAAGCGGGGACTCCTACAATGAGCAGTTCTTC.